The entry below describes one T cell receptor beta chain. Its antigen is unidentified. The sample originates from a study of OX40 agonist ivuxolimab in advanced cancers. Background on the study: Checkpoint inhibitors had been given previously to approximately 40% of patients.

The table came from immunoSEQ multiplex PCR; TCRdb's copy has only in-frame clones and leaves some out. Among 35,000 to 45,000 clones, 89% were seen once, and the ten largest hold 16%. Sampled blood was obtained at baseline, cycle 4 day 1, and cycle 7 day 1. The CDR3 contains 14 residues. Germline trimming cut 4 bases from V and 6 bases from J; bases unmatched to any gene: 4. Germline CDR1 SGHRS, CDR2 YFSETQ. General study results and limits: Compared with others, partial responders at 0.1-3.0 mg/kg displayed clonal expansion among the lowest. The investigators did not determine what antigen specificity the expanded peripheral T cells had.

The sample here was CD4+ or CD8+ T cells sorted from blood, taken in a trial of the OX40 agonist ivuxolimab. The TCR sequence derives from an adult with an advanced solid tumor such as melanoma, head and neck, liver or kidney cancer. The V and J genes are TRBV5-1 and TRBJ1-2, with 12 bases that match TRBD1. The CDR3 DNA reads TGCGCCAGCAGCGCGGGACAGGGGGCTGATGGCTACACCTTC. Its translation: CASSAGQGADGYTF. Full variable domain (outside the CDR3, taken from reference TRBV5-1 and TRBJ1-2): KAGVTQTPRYLIKTRGQQVTLSCSPISGHRSVSWYQQTPGQGLQFLFEYFSETQRNKGNFPGRFSGRQFSNSRSEMNVSTLELGDSALYLCASSAGQGADGYTFGSGTRLTVV.